The next 11 T cell receptor beta chains were all read from a single sample in a study of blood T cell repertoires in COVID-19. TCRdb's table, derived via immunoSEQ multiplex PCR, lists solely in-frame clones and lacks some. Among 90,000 to 100,000 clones listed, about 87% were seen once. The specimen sequenced was peripheral blood. The receptors originated from a human donor in a cohort sampled during active COVID-19.

The sample holds one count of this clone. The chain joins TRBV19 to TRBJ2-1; the match to TRBD2 covers 8 bases. The germline V gene encodes CDR1 LNHDA and CDR2 SQIVND (reference sequence). The CDR3 loop spans 21 amino acids. V trimming: 1 base; J trimming: 0 bases; junction bases outside the gene matches: 17. The CDR3 nucleotides read TGTGCCAGTAGTATAGTCCCCGGACGGACTAGCCATCGGAGCTCCTACAATGAGCAGTTCTTC. It translates to CASSIVPGRTSHRSSYNEQFF.

This clone was counted between two and nine times. The gene calls are TRBV6-6 and TRBJ1-1; D gene unclear. Per the germline V gene, CDR1 is MNHNY and CDR2 is SVGAGI (reference sequence). There are 13 residues in the CDR3. The V and J ends lost 2 bases and 10 bases respectively, with 14 bases between them. This chain's CDR3 is CASSYAGSWGAFF. In DNA, the CDR3 is TGTGCCAGCAGTTACGCGGGCAGCTGGGGAGCTTTCTTT.

The genes are TRBV5-5 and TRBJ1-2; 8 bases align to TRBD1. This CDR3 is 14 amino acids long. V dropped 2 bases and J dropped 4; count of bases not matched to a gene: 4. CDR1 and CDR2 from the germline V gene are SGHKS and YYEKEE (reference sequence). CDR3 DNA sequence: TGTGCCAGCAGCTTTGACAGGGGTAGCTATGGCTACACCTTC. Translated, it gives CASSFDRGSYGYTF.

V and J are TRBV7-2 and TRBJ2-5, with a possible D match to TRBD2 (6 bases). Deletions cut 2 bases from V and 5 bases from J, with 18 bases between. Germline V gene sequence: CDR1 SGHTA, CDR2 FQGNSA. The length of the CDR3 is 16 residues. This chain's CDR3 is CASSLRAGGARETQYF. The CDR3 DNA is TGTGCCAGCAGCTTACGGGCCGGAGGGGCGCGCGAGACCCAGTACTTC. Complete variable domain (other parts from reference TRBV7-2 and TRBJ2-5): GAGVSQSPSNKVTEKGKDVELRCDPISGHTALYWYRQSLGQGLEFLIYFQGNSAPDKSGLPSDRFSAERTGGSVSTLTIQRTQQEDSAVYLCASSLRAGGARETQYFGPGTRLLVL.

V usage is TRBV7-2 and J usage is TRBJ1-2, with 7 bases identical to TRBD1. The V segment lost 1 base and the J segment 4 bases; nucleotides outside the gene matches: 6. Germline CDR1 is SGHTA and CDR2 is FQGNSA. This CDR3 comprises 15 residues. Here the CDR3 reads CASSLGSGTVYGYTF. CDR3 bases: TGTGCCAGCAGCTTAGGGTCCGGGACAGTCTATGGCTACACCTTC.

V is TRBV7-3 and J is TRBJ2-2, with 7 bases aligning to TRBD2. CDR1 is SGHTA and CDR2 is FQGTGA in the germline V gene. J gave up 6 bases and V 5 bases, and 9 bases lay outside the gene matches. This CDR3 has 15 residues. CDR3 loop: CASSLGLVEAGELFF. The CDR3, as DNA: TGTGCCAGCAGCCTCGGACTAGTCGAAGCCGGGGAGCTGTTTTTT. Complete variable domain (other parts from reference TRBV7-3 and TRBJ2-2): GAGVSQTPSNKVTEKGKYVELRCDPISGHTALYWYRQSLGQGPEFLIYFQGTGAADDSGLPNDRFFAVRPEGSVSTLKIQRTERGDSAVYLCASSLGLVEAGELFFGEGSRLTVL.

The chain has TRBV14 and TRBJ2-1; 11 nucleotides line up with TRBD2. CDR1 and CDR2 from the germline V gene are SGHDN and FVKESK. This CDR3 contains 17 residues. Unmatched junction bases numbered 6, after V lost 0 bases and J lost 5 bases. The DNA for the CDR3 is TGTGCCAGCAGCCAAGAGGGAGGGACTAGCGGAAACAATGAGCAGTTCTTC. Translation gives CASSQEGGTSGNNEQFF.

This clone was recorded only once. The rearrangement uses TRBV29-1 and TRBJ1-4; the D is unclear. This CDR3 spans 13 amino acids. Germline V CDR1 and CDR2: SQVTM, ANQGSEA. Trimming took off 3 bases at V and 4 bases at J, with 9 bases between the two ends. The CDR3 DNA follows: TGCAGCGTTGAGAACAGTTTTAATGAAAAACTGTTTTTT. This encodes CSVENSFNEKLFF. Using reference TRBV29-1 and TRBJ1-4 for the parts outside the CDR3, the full variable domain is SAVISQKPSRDICQRGTSLTIQCQVDSQVTMMFWYRQQPGQSLTLIATANQGSEATYESGFVIDKFPISRPNLTFSTLTVSNMSPEDSSIYLCSVENSFNEKLFFGSGTQLSVL.

The rearrangement joins TRBV28 to TRBJ1-4; D call uncertain. V lost 5 bases to trimming and J lost 5 bases, with 9 bases between them. Per germline, CDR1 MDHEN and CDR2 SYDVKM. This CDR3 spans 13 amino acids. CDR3 sequence: CASSEGLNEKLFF. The CDR3 bases are TGTGCCAGCAGTGAAGGACTCAATGAAAAACTGTTTTTT.

The chain uses TRBV19 and TRBJ1-5; tentative D call: TRBD1 (6 bases). This CDR3 region has 16 residues. With 3 bases removed from V and 7 bases from J, the gap between germline ends came to 19 bases. The V gene's germline CDR1 is LNHDA and CDR2 SQIVND (reference sequence). CDR3 sequence: CASSMVQGPRGQPQHF. Here the CDR3 DNA reads TGTGCCAGTAGTATGGTCCAGGGGCCTCGAGGGCAGCCCCAGCATTTT.

The J gene is TRBJ1-1, the V gene TRBV7-6, with a weak D call TRBD1 (6 bases). The CDR3 runs to 18 residues. Per the germline V gene, CDR1 is SGHVS and CDR2 is FNYEAQ. V was clipped by 4 bases and J by 0 bases, with 21 bases between them. The CDR3 DNA reads TGTGCCAGCAGCTCCTCACGGGACAAGTCAACCATGAACACTGAAGCTTTCTTT. This sequence encodes CASSSSRDKSTMNTEAFF.